Following are 8 T cell receptor beta chains from one sample sequenced in a study of spatial heterogeneity in lung cancer. Findings and caveats of the study: Mutation counts in tumors were tracked by counts of expanded intratumoral alpha and beta TCRs.

TCRdb redid the calling of the 5' RACE reads with MiXCR, one entry per CDR3 protein. The table shows 11,000 to 15,000 distinct CDR3 sequences, with around 5% occurring only once. Stated time point: sample taken at primary tumor resection. Their target antigens are unknown. Material: lung tumor tissue, obtained at surgery. These TCRs come from a female donor with early-stage non-small cell lung cancer.

This clonotype was detected many times. This beta chain came through as a stray read in a library set up for alpha chains, and its size says little. The rearrangement links TRBV2 to TRBJ2-3; 15 bases are a match to TRBD2. The V gene's germline CDR1 is SNHLY and CDR2 FYNNEI. Losses at the gene ends were 6 bases for V and 6 bases for J; bases not matched to a gene: 4. This CDR3 comprises 15 residues. The CDR3 DNA reads TGTGCCAGCAGCGTCGGGACTAGCGGGGGGGATACGCAGTATTTT. Translation gives CASSVGTSGGDTQYF.

This clonotype has more than one count but fewer than ten. As an off-target read in a library built for alpha chains, this beta chain has a frequency of little significance. V gene TRBV20-1 combines with J gene TRBJ1-1; the D is unclear. V dropped 6 bases and J dropped 3 bases, with 14 bases sitting between them. This CDR3 has 13 amino acids. Germline V CDR1 and CDR2: DFQATT, SNEGSKA (reference sequence). The CDR3 reads CSAKPRRDTEAFF. The CDR3 DNA is TGCAGTGCGAAACCGAGGCGGGACACTGAAGCTTTCTTT.

This clonotype was picked up many times. Because this beta chain is a stray read in a library intended to capture alpha chains, its abundance should not be given much weight. The chain has TRBV5-4 and TRBJ2-7; D gene ambiguous. Trimming left V 4 bases short and J 0 bases short, with 14 bases between. The CDR3 loop spans 15 amino acids. Germline CDR1 SGHNT, CDR2 YYREEE (reference sequence). DNA of the CDR3: TGTGCCAGCAGCCTCGGGCGATCCAGCTCCTACGAGCAGTACTTC. Translation: CASSLGRSSSYEQYF. The full variable domain, with the rest looked up from reference TRBV5-4 and TRBJ2-7, is ETGVTQSPTHLIKTRGQQVTLRCSSQSGHNTVSWYQQALGQGPQFIFQYYREEENGRGNFPPRFSGLQFPNYSSELNVNALELDDSALYLCASSLGRSSSYEQYFGPGTRLTVT.

This clonotype showed up many times. The library was prepared for alpha chains; this beta chain is a stray read, so its frequency means little. The chain carries TRBV11-2 and TRBJ1-3; D is perhaps TRBD1 (5 bases). Trimming left V 2 bases short and J 11 bases short, with 16 bases between. Germline CDR1 and CDR2: SGHAT and FQNNGV. This CDR3 region has 14 residues. CDR3 nucleotides: TGTGCCAGCAGCTTAAGTGTCGGGGGAGATCCCATATATTTT. Its translation: CASSLSVGGDPIYF. The full variable domain, completed using reference TRBV11-2 and TRBJ1-3, is EAGVAQSPRYKIIEKRQSVAFWCNPISGHATLYWYQQILGQGPKLLIQFQNNGVVDDSQLPKDRFSAERLKGVDSTLKIQPAKLEDSAVYLCASSLSVGGDPIYFGEGSWLTVV.

This clonotype was counted a few times. Because this beta chain is a stray read in a library intended to capture alpha chains, its abundance should not be given much weight. The chain couples TRBV20-1 to TRBJ2-7, with TRBD1 identical over 7 bases. The V gene's germline CDR1 is DFQATT and CDR2 SNEGSKA (reference sequence). The CDR3 is 14 residues long. J lost 3 bases, V lost 0 bases, and 5 bases had no gene match. CDR3 sequence: CSARDLTGIYEQYF. The CDR3 coding sequence is TGCAGTGCTAGAGATTTGACAGGGATCTACGAGCAGTACTTC.

As regards this clonotype: A much larger clone lies one base from this, so it may be a read error. A library prepared for alpha chains yielded this beta chain as an off-target read; its size is of little meaning. V and J are TRBV29-1 and TRBJ1-2; TRBD1 aligns across 9 bases. V trimming: 3 bases; J trimming: 10 bases; junction bases outside the gene matches: 6. The CDR3 is 12 amino acids. Germline CDR1 is SQVTM and CDR2 is ANQGSEA. Here the CDR3 reads CSVEGQGLDYTF. The DNA of the CDR3 is TGCAGCGTTGAGGGACAGGGTCTTGACTACACCTTC.

Many counts were recorded for this clonotype. Since the library was made to target alpha chains, this beta chain is a stray read and its abundance is not meaningful. The CDR3, as DNA: TGTGCCAGTAGTGCACTGGGAGGTGAGCAGTTCTTC. Translated: CASSALGGEQFF. J is TRBJ2-1 and V is TRBV19, with a tentative D call TRBD2 (6 bases). Germline V lookup: CDR1 LNHDA, CDR2 SQIVND (reference sequence). The length of the CDR3 is 12 residues. V dropped 5 bases and J dropped 9 bases, with 11 bases sitting between them.

Ten or more counts support this clonotype. The library was built for alpha chains, so this beta chain is an off-target read and its size means little. The genes are TRBV13 and TRBJ1-1; D possibly corresponds to TRBD1 (5 bases). Trimming removed 0 bases from V and 6 bases from J, with 14 bases in between. Germline V CDR1 and CDR2: PRHDT, FYEKMQ (reference sequence). There are 15 residues in the CDR3. The CDR3 region has the DNA TGTGCCAGCAGCTTAGGGACCAGGGTTGTTGCTGAAGCTTTCTTT. Its protein is CASSLGTRVVAEAFF. The variable domain in full, with the rest retrieved from reference TRBV13 and TRBJ1-1, is AAGVIQSPRHLIKEKRETATLKCYPIPRHDTVYWYQQGPGQDPQFLISFYEKMQSDKGSIPDRFSAQQFSDYHSELNMSSLELGDSALYFCASSLGTRVVAEAFFGQGTRLTVV.